What follows describes a single T cell receptor beta chain. The antigen is not known. The data originate from a study of cytomegalovirus exposure and HLA in healthy donors. Points from the study as a whole: Specificity of a few CMV-associated chains for CMV antigens was verified in vitro. Earlier analysis found most TCR beta V segments productive about 87% or about 30% of the time. When analyzed later, a missense DCLRE1C variant was found to be linked to TCR beta V- and J-gene trimming. Reported performance of the classifier showed diagnosis of cytomegalovirus status with high specificity and sensitivity.

60 Vbeta and 13 Jbeta primers were used in PCR. The method was immunoSEQ multiplex PCR; TCRdb's version includes in-frame clones alone and lacks a portion of them. The sample has 160,000 or so clones, 70% to 85% seen once; the top ten hold 3.5% to 5%. The source of this sequence is a man in his forties in good health and CMV-seronegative. The sequencing input was PBMCs.

CDR3 coding DNA: TGTGCCAGCAGCACCCACGGGACTAGCGGGGGGGCCGGGGAGCTGTTTTTT. Translated: CASSTHGTSGGAGELFF. The rearrangement links TRBV9 to TRBJ2-2; 16 positions match TRBD2. The CDR3 is 17 amino acids. The junction had 6 bases not matched to a gene; V was cut back by 4 bases and J by 6 bases. The germline V gene has CDR1 SGDLS and CDR2 YYNGEE.